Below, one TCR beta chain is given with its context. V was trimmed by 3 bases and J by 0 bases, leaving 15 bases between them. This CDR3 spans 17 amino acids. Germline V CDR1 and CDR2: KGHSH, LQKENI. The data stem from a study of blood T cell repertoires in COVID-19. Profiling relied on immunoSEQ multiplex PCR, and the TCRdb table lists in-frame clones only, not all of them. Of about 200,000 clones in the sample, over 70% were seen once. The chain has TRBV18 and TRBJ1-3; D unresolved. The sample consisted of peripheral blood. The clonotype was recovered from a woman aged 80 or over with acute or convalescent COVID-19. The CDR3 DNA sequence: TGTGCCAGCTCACCGAGCGCTTCTCTTACCTCTGGAAACACCATATATTTT. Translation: CASSPSASLTSGNTIYF.